This TCR beta chain comes out of a study of cytomegalovirus exposure and HLA in healthy donors. As for the study in general: Falling in the Caucasian-associated ancestry cluster were about four fifths of 398 genotyped donors.

PCR used 60 Vbeta primers and 13 Jbeta primers. Clones were read by immunoSEQ multiplex PCR, and TCRdb kept only the in-frame ones, dropping some. The profile covers about 110,000 clones, with 77% appearing a single time and under 5% taken by the ten largest. This clone has only a few counts. Its specificity is unknown. Findings and limits, study-wide: Upon later analysis, TCR association rates were observed to vary by HLA locus, being highest for DRB1 and lowest for HLA-C.

The germline V gene has CDR1 SQVTM and CDR2 ANQGSEA. Trimming took 6 bases from V and 5 from J; bases not matched to a gene: 8. There are 13 residues in the CDR3. The TCR sequence derives from a male donor in good health and CMV-seronegative. Sample: PBMCs. J is TRBJ2-5 and V is TRBV29-1; 8 nucleotides line up with TRBD2. CDR3 bases: TGCAGCGTCCCGGGGGGGGGCGGTGAGACCCAGTACTTC. Protein product: CSVPGGGGETQYF.